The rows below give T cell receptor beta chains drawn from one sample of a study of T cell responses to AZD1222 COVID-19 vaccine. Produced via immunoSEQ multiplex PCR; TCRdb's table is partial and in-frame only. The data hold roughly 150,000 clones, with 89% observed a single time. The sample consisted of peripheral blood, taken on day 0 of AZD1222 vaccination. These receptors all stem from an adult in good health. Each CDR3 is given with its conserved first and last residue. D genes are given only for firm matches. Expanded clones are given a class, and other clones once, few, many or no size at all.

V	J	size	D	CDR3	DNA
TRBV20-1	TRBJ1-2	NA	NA	CSANPLGYTF	TGCAGTGCTAACCCGTTGGGCTACACCTTC
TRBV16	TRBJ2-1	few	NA	CASSQNGVGSYNEQFF	TGTGCCAGCAGCCAAAACGGCGTGGGCTCCTACAATGAGCAGTTCTTC
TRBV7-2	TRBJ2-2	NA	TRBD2	CASSFLAGGNTGELFF	TGTGCCAGCAGCTTCCTAGCGGGGGGGAACACCGGGGAGCTGTTTTTT
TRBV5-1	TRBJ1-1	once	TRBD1	CASSKETGGTEAFF	TGCGCCAGCAGCAAAGAGACAGGGGGCACTGAAGCTTTCTTT
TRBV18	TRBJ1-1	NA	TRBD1	CASSPRPGQGDTEAFF	TGTGCCAGCTCACCTAGACCGGGACAGGGTGACACTGAAGCTTTCTTT
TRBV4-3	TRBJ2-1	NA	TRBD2	CASSQGLAGRRFF	TGCGCCAGCAGCCAAGGGCTAGCGGGCCGTAGGTTCTTC
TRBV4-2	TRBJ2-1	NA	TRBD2	CASSQASGGYNEQFF	TGTGCCAGCAGCCAAGCTAGCGGGGGCTACAATGAGCAGTTCTTC
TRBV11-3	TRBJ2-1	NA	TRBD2	CASSLDGRVAGVNYNEQFF	TGTGCCAGCAGCTTAGATGGGAGGGTAGCGGGAGTGAACTACAATGAGCAGTTCTTC
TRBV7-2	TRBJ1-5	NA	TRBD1	CASSLGQGAGQPQHF	TGTGCCAGCAGCTTAGGACAGGGGGCGGGGCAGCCCCAGCATTTT
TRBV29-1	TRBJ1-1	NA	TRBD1	CSVNRGPGTEAFF	TGCAGCGTCAACAGGGGGCCGGGCACTGAAGCTTTCTTT
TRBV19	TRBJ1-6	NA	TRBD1	CASSTWTGGSYNSPLHF	TGTGCCAGTAGTACCTGGACAGGGGGTTCCTATAATTCACCCCTCCACTTT
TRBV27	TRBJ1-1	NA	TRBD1	CASMTGRNTEAFF	TGTGCCAGCATGACAGGGCGAAACACTGAAGCTTTCTTT
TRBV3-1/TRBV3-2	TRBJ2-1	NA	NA	CASSRNGLYNEQFF	TGTGCCAGCAGCCGTAACGGACTTTACAATGAGCAGTTCTTC
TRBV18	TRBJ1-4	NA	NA	CASSLLTGNNEKLFF	TGTGCCAGCTCACTTCTGACGGGCAATAATGAAAAACTGTTTTTT
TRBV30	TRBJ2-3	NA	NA	CAWRGGTPDTQYF	TGTGCCTGGAGGGGCGGGACTCCAGATACGCAGTATTTT
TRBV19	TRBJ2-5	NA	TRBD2	CASSGGELAGAGETQYF	TGTGCCAGTAGTGGGGGGGAGCTAGCGGGAGCAGGGGAGACCCAGTACTTC
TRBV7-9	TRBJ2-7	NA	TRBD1	CASSRRPTGVLTEQYF	TGTGCCAGCAGCCGCAGACCGACAGGGGTTTTAACCGAGCAGTACTTC
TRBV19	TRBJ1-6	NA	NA	CASSIDRGVGRPLHF	TGTGCCAGTAGTATAGACCGGGGCGTGGGAAGACCCCTCCACTTT
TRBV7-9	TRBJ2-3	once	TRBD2	CASSRLAGSTDTQYF	TGTGCCAGCAGCCGACTAGCGGGTAGCACAGATACGCAGTATTTT
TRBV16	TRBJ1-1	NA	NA	CASSQSRKNTEAFF	TGTGCCAGCAGCCAATCTCGGAAGAACACTGAAGCTTTCTTT
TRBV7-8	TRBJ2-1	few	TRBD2	CASSLRLTSGNEQFF	TGTGCCAGCAGCCTTAGGTTGACTAGCGGCAATGAGCAGTTCTTC
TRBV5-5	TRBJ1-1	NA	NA	CASSLEGTWAFF	TGTGCCAGCAGCTTGGAAGGTACTTGGGCTTTCTTT
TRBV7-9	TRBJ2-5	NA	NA	CASSFGGWSETQYF	TGTGCCAGCAGCTTTGGGGGTTGGTCGGAGACCCAGTACTTC
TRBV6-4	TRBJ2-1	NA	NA	CASSGTGTNEQFF	TGTGCCAGCAGCGGAACAGGTACCAATGAGCAGTTCTTC
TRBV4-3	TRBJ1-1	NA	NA	CASSQLRQDAEAFF	TGCGCCAGCAGCCAACTTAGACAGGACGCGGAAGCTTTCTTT
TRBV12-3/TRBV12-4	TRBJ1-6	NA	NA	CASSSPGGSPLHF	TGTGCCAGCAGTTCCCCAGGCGGATCACCCCTCCACTTT
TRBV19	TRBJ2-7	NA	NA	CASSKRGFSYEQYF	TGTGCCAGTAGTAAAAGGGGGTTCTCCTACGAGCAGTACTTC
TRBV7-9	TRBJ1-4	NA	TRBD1	CASSFGQGATNEKLFF	TGTGCCAGCAGCTTTGGACAGGGGGCGACTAATGAAAAACTGTTTTTT
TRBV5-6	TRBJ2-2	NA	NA	CASSLWNTGELFF	TGTGCCAGCAGCTTGTGGAACACCGGGGAGCTGTTTTTT
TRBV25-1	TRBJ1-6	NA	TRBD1	CASSETGGLNSPLHF	TGTGCCAGCAGTGAGACAGGGGGCCTTAATTCACCCCTCCACTTT
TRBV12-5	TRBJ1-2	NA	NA	CASGFRGFYGYTF	TGTGCTAGTGGTTTCCGGGGTTTCTATGGCTACACCTTC
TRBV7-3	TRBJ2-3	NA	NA	CASRFRGDTQYF	TGTGCCAGCAGGTTCCGGGGAGATACGCAGTATTTT
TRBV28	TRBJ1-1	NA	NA	CASSFLNTEAFF	TGTGCCAGCAGTTTTTTGAACACTGAAGCTTTCTTT
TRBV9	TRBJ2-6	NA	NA	CASSVLAGSSGANVLTF	TGTGCCAGCAGCGTATTGGCCGGATCCTCTGGGGCCAACGTCCTGACTTTC
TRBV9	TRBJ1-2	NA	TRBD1	CASSGWDRVNYGYTF	TGTGCCAGCAGCGGATGGGACAGGGTGAACTATGGCTACACCTTC
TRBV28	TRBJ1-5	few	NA	CASSTPGSGQPQHF	TGTGCCAGCAGTACTCCAGGGAGCGGTCAGCCCCAGCATTTT
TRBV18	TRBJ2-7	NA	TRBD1	CASSPDRGAYEQYF	TGTGCCAGCTCACCCGACAGGGGGGCCTACGAGCAGTACTTC
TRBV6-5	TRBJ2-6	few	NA	CASSYSWTGANVLTF	TGTGCCAGCAGTTACTCGTGGACTGGGGCCAACGTCCTGACTTTC
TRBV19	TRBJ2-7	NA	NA	CASSMIGYEQYF	TGTGCCAGTAGTATGATCGGCTACGAGCAGTACTTC
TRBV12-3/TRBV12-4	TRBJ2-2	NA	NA	CASSHHTGELFF	TGTGCCAGCAGCCATCACACCGGGGAGCTGTTTTTT
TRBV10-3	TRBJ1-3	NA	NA	CAISESIGYTIYF	TGTGCCATCAGTGAGTCGATTGGGTACACCATATATTTT
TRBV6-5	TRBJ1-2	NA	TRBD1	CASSPDRLLGGYTF	TGTGCCAGCAGTCCGGACAGGTTATTGGGTGGCTACACCTTC
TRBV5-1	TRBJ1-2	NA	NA	CASTSGGFYGYTF	TGCGCCAGCACCTCGGGCGGCTTCTATGGCTACACCTTC
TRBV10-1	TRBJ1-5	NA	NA	CASSVSREQPQHF	TGCGCCAGCAGTGTCTCCAGGGAGCAGCCCCAGCATTTT
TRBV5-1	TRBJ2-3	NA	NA	CASSLGLGSFADTQYF	TGCGCCAGCAGCTTGGGGCTGGGTAGTTTCGCAGATACGCAGTATTTT
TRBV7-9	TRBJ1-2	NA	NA	CASSLSGGTYGYTF	TGTGCCAGCAGCTTATCGGGAGGGACCTATGGCTACACCTTC